Listed below are T cell receptor beta chains from one sample, sequenced in a study of cytomegalovirus exposure and HLA in healthy donors. Assay: immunoSEQ multiplex PCR; the TCRdb copy retains only in-frame clones and omits some. The sample lists 150,000 to 200,000 clones; over 65% were seen once. The material sequenced was PBMCs. The receptors derive from a man between 60 and 70 years old in good health and CMV-seronegative. Both conserved end residues are part of each CDR3. The order of the fields is V gene, J gene, clone size, D gene, CDR3 DNA, CDR3 protein. A D gene is named only where the DNA matches it firmly. Size is omitted from some rows. Given values are once, few, many or a class for expanded clones.

TRBV7-8	TRBJ2-7	-	TRBD1	TGTGCCAGCAGCCAATCGACAGGGGTCTCCTACGAGCAGTACTTC	CASSQSTGVSYEQYF
TRBV27	TRBJ1-2	-	TRBD1	TGTGCCAGCAGTCCCTTCGACGGACAGGGTCGTGGCTACACCTTC	CASSPFDGQGRGYTF
TRBV6-5	TRBJ1-1	once	-	TGTGCCAGCAGTTACTCGTCGGGGGTAGCTTTCTTT	CASSYSSGVAFF
TRBV18	TRBJ2-3	-	-	TGTGCCAGCTCACCTCGACACGACACAGATACGCAGTATTTT	CASSPRHDTDTQYF
TRBV6-5	TRBJ1-5	-	TRBD1	TGTGCCAGCAGGCCCAGGGGGATTAGCAATCAGCCCCAGCATTTT	CASRPRGISNQPQHF
TRBV10-1	TRBJ2-7	-	TRBD1	TGCGCCAGCTCCCCGCGACAGGGTTCCTACGAGCAGTACTTC	CASSPRQGSYEQYF
TRBV27	TRBJ1-1	-	-	TGTGCCAGCAGCCAGGGGTTTGGGAACACTGAAGCTTTCTTT	CASSQGFGNTEAFF
TRBV6-6	TRBJ1-1	once	-	TGTGCCAGCAGTTACTCGTCTTTAACTGAAGCTTTCTTT	CASSYSSLTEAFF
TRBV9	TRBJ1-4	few	-	TGTGCCAGCAGCAGACGACAAGCAACTAATGAAAAACTGTTTTTT	CASSRRQATNEKLFF
TRBV6-1	TRBJ1-2	once	-	TGTGCCAGCAGTGTAGGATTTGGTTCGGGAAATGGCTACACCTTC	CASSVGFGSGNGYTF
TRBV5-6	TRBJ1-1	-	-	TGTGCCAGCAGCTTGTTGGCAGAACTAATGAACACTGAAGCTTTCTTT	CASSLLAELMNTEAFF
TRBV5-5	TRBJ2-1	-	TRBD2	TGTGCCAGCAGCTTGGGGGGTGGGGCTAGCGGATACAATGAGCAGTTCTTC	CASSLGGGASGYNEQFF
TRBV2	TRBJ1-5	-	-	TGTGCCAGCAGTTGGTCAAGGGCGGGTCAGCCCCAGCATTTT	CASSWSRAGQPQHF
TRBV7-6	TRBJ1-1	-	-	TGTGCCAGCAGCAAAGACGCCACGGGGTTGGGGACTGAAGCTTTCTTT	CASSKDATGLGTEAFF
TRBV10-1	TRBJ1-2	-	TRBD1	TGCGCCTTTCAGGGGGATCCTAACTATGGCTACACCTTC	CAFQGDPNYGYTF
TRBV19	TRBJ1-2	few	-	TGTGCCAGTAGTGTCAACAGGGATATTGATGGCTACACCTTC	CASSVNRDIDGYTF
TRBV14	TRBJ1-2	-	-	TGTGCCAGCAGCCAAGTATTGGGCACCAACTATGGCTACACCTTC	CASSQVLGTNYGYTF
TRBV29-1	TRBJ2-7	once	TRBD1	TGCAGCGTGCCAAAGGGGGCCGGCGAGCAGTACTTC	CSVPKGAGEQYF
TRBV28	TRBJ2-1	-	-	TGTGCCAGCAGTTTAATAAAAAAGCTTAGCGGAATTAACAATGAGCAGTTCTTC	CASSLIKKLSGINNEQFF
TRBV6-7	TRBJ2-4	-	-	TGTGCCAGCAGTTACGTCAGGGGGGAAAACATTCAGTACTTC	CASSYVRGENIQYF
TRBV23-1	TRBJ2-1	-	TRBD2	TGCGCCAGCAGTCCCCTAGCGGGCCAGTTCTTC	CASSPLAGQFF
TRBV19	TRBJ2-1	once	TRBD2	TGTGCCAGTAGTATAGACTTAGCGGGTAACAATGAGCAGTTCTTC	CASSIDLAGNNEQFF
TRBV5-1	TRBJ1-1	few	-	TGCGCCAGCAGCTTGGCCCCTTCGCGACAGAACACTGAAGCTTTCTTT	CASSLAPSRQNTEAFF
TRBV25-1	TRBJ2-7	-	-	TGTGCCAGCAGTGAAGGTCTAATTGGTAGCGAGCAGTACTTC	CASSEGLIGSEQYF
TRBV6-6	TRBJ1-2	-	-	TGTGCCAGCAGTTACGATGGAGGGGTCGACTATGGCTACACCTTC	CASSYDGGVDYGYTF
TRBV25-1	TRBJ1-1	-	-	TGTGCCAGCAGAAGAGGCACTGAAGCTTTCTTT	CASRRGTEAFF
TRBV2	TRBJ2-2	-	-	TGTGCCAGCAGTCCTACCACTAGTTTGGTAGGGGAGCTGTTTTTT	CASSPTTSLVGELFF
TRBV7-9	TRBJ1-1	-	-	TGTGCCAGCAGCTCACTCAGGGAATCACTCTCTGGCACTGAAGCTTTCTTT	CASSSLRESLSGTEAFF
TRBV6-6	TRBJ1-6	once	TRBD1	TGTGCCAGCAGTTGGACAGGGGAGAATTCACCCCTCCACTTT	CASSWTGENSPLHF
TRBV5-6	TRBJ1-2	-	-	TGTGCCAGCAGCTTAGGGGCCAGCTATGGCTACACCTTC	CASSLGASYGYTF
TRBV29-1	TRBJ1-2	-	TRBD1	TGCAGCACCGTACAGGGGGCATATGGCTACCCCTTC	CSTVQGAYGYPF
TRBV2	TRBJ1-6	-	TRBD1	TGTGCCAGCAGTGATTCCAGGACAGGGAATTCACCCCTCCACTTT	CASSDSRTGNSPLHF
TRBV7-2	TRBJ2-7	-	-	TGTGCCAGCAGCTCCGTTGCTAGGACCTACGAGCAGTACTTC	CASSSVARTYEQYF
TRBV19	TRBJ1-5	-	TRBD1	TGTGCCAGTAGTCTCGGGACAGGGGGCTTTCAGCCCCAGCATTTT	CASSLGTGGFQPQHF
TRBV5-8	TRBJ2-5	-	TRBD2	TGTGCCAGCAGCCGCGGGCTGGGACTAGGGGGTAGAGAGACCCAGTACTTC	CASSRGLGLGGRETQYF
TRBV2	TRBJ2-1	-	TRBD2	TGTGCCAGCAGTGATACGCGGGAGGGCCGAGAGTTCTTC	CASSDTREGREFF
TRBV6-5	TRBJ2-5	few	TRBD2	TGTGCCAGCAGTTACTCGAGCGGGAGTGACCAAGAGACCCAGTACTTC	CASSYSSGSDQETQYF
TRBV30	TRBJ1-3	-	TRBD1	TGTGCCTGGAGCCGTGACAGGGTGAACACCATATATTTT	CAWSRDRVNTIYF
TRBV10-2	TRBJ2-5	-	TRBD2	TGCGCCAGCAACATGGCTAGCGGAGGACAAGAGACCCAGTACTTC	CASNMASGGQETQYF
TRBV27	TRBJ1-2	once	TRBD1	TGTGCCAGCAGTCCTAATACAGGGGATGTTCCGAACTATGGCTACACCTTC	CASSPNTGDVPNYGYTF
TRBV2	TRBJ2-7	-	-	TGTGCCAGCAGTGAAGCGCCTCTGAAACAGGTCTTGGGGGGTTACGAGCAGTACTTC	CASSEAPLKQVLGGYEQYF
TRBV5-1	TRBJ2-7	-	-	TGCGCCAGCAGCCCCGGAACTCGCGGGGAGCAGTACTTC	CASSPGTRGEQYF
TRBV29-1	TRBJ1-2	-	TRBD1	TGCAGCGTTGAAGTTCGAGGGACAGGGGGACCTAACTATGGCTACACCTTC	CSVEVRGTGGPNYGYTF
TRBV7-2	TRBJ1-3	-	-	TGTGCCAGCAGCCCCGACAGGCGAAACACCATATATTTT	CASSPDRRNTIYF
TRBV14	TRBJ1-2	-	-	TGTGCCAGCAGCCACCAGGGGACCCTTTACTATGGCTACACCTTC	CASSHQGTLYYGYTF